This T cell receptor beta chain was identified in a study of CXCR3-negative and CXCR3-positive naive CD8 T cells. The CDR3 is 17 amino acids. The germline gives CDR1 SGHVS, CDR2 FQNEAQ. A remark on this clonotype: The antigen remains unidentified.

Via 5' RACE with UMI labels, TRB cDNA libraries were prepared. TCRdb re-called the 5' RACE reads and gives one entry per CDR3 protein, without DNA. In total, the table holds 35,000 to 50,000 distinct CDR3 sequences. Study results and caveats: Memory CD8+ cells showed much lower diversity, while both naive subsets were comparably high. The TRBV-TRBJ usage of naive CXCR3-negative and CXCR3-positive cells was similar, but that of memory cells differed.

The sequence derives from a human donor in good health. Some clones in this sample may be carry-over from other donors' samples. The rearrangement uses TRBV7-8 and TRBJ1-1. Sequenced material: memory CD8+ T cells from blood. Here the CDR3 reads CASTELLDTYMNTEAFF.